Reported below is one T cell receptor beta chain. The ends lost 7 bases at V and 8 bases at J; junction bases unmatched: 7. The CDR3 has 13 residues. Germline V lookup: CDR1 MNHEY, CDR2 SVGAGI. The protocol was immunoSEQ multiplex PCR, while the TCRdb copy is restricted to in-frame clones and leaves out a portion. The sample lists about 400,000 clones; around 89% were seen once. The data were taken from a study of blood T cell repertoires in COVID-19. Overall study context: Donors in the United States, Italy and Spain gave samples during acute or convalescent COVID-19. Sample material is recorded as cDNA or gDNA derived from T cells, B-cell-depleted T cells, or PBMCs.

The TCR sequence derives from a woman in her twenties or thirties with acute or convalescent COVID-19. Specimen: peripheral blood. The J gene is TRBJ2-1, the V gene TRBV6-5; 8 bases are shared with TRBD1. The CDR3 DNA sequence: TGTGCCAGCACCCGGACAGGGCGGGATGAGCAGTTCTTC. Its protein product is CASTRTGRDEQFF.